This TCR beta chain originates from a study of blood T cells in healthy people across ages. CDR3 length equals 14 residues. J lost 6 bases, V lost 0 bases, and 4 bases had no gene match. Germline assignment: CDR1 SGHRS and CDR2 YFSETQ. Donor samples were obtained from healthy Caucasian individuals from Russia, aged 6 to 90. This clonotype was seen only a few times. A second PCR of 7 to 11 cycles used a sample-barcoded 5' primer and a J-beta primer mix. TCRdb itself ran the 5' RACE reads through MiXCR, one entry per CDR3 protein. The repertoire holds some 1.5 million distinct CDR3 sequences, with approximately 43% as singletons.

The chain links TRBV5-1 to TRBJ2-7; 9 nucleotides agree with TRBD1. The origin of this receptor is a woman younger than 35 in good health. Source material: blood. The CDR3 protein is CASSLDRDRVEQYF. The DNA for the CDR3 is TGCGCCAGCAGCTTGGACCGGGACAGGGTCGAGCAGTACTTC.